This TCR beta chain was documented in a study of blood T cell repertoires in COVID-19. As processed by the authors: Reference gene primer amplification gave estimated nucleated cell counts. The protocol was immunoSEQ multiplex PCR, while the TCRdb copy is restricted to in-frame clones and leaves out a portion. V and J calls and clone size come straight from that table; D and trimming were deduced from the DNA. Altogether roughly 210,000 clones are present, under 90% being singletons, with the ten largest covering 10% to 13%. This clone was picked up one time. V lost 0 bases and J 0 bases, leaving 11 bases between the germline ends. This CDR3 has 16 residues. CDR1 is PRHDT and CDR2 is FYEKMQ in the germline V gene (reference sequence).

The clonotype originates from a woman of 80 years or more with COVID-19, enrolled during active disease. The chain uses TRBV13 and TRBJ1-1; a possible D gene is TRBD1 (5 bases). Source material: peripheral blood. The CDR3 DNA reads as TGTGCCAGCAGCTTAGGCCAGGGAAAGGTGAACACTGAAGCTTTCTTT. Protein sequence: CASSLGQGKVNTEAFF.